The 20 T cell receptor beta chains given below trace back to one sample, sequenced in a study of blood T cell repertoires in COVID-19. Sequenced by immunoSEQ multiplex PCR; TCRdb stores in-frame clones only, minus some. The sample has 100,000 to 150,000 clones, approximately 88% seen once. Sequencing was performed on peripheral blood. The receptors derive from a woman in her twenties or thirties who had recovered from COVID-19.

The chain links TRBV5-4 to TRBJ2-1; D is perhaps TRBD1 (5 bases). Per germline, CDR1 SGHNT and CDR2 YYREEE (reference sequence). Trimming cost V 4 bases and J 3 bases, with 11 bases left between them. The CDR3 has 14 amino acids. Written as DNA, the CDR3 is TGTGCCAGCAGCCTGGCGACAGACTACAATGAGCAGTTCTTC. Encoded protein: CASSLATDYNEQFF.

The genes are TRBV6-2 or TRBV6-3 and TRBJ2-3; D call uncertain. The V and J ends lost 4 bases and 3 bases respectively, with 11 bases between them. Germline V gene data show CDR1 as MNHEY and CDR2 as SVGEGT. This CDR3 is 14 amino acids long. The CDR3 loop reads CASSFVLATDTQYF. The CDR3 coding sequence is TGTGCCAGCAGTTTTGTCTTAGCTACAGATACGCAGTATTTT.

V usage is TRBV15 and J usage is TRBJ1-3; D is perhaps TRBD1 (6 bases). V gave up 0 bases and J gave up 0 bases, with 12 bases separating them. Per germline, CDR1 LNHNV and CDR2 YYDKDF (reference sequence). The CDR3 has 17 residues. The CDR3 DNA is TGTGCCACCAGCAGAGACCTAGCAGGGGTCTCTGGAAACACCATATATTTT. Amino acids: CATSRDLAGVSGNTIYF.

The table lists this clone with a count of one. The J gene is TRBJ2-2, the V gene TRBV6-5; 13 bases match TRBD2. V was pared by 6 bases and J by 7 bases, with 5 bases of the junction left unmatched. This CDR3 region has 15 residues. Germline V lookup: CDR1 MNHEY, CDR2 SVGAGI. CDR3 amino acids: CASRGLAGANGELFF. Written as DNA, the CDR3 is TGTGCCAGCAGAGGACTAGCGGGAGCGAACGGGGAGCTGTTTTTT.

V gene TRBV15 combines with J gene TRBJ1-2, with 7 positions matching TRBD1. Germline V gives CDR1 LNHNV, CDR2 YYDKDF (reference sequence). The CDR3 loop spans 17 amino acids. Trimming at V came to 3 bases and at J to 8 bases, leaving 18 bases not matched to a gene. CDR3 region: CATSSTKGDREQIGYTF. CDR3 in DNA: TGTGCCACCAGCAGTACGAAGGGAGACAGGGAGCAAATAGGCTACACCTTC. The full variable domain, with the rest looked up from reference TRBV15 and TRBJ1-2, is DAMVIQNPRYQVTQFGKPVTLSCSQTLNHNVMYWYQQKSSQAPKLLFHYYDKDFNNEADTPDNFQSRRPNTSFCFLDIRSPGLGDTAMYLCATSSTKGDREQIGYTFGSGTRLTVV.

For the CDR3, the DNA is TGCGCCAGCAGTGAGCCAAACAGGGGGCTCAATCAGCCCCAGCATTTT. Protein: CASSEPNRGLNQPQHF. The chain joins TRBV10-2 to TRBJ1-5; 9 bases line up with TRBD1. CDR3 length: 16 amino acids. Germline-derived CDR1 and CDR2 are WSHSY and SAAADI. Unmatched junction bases numbered 5, after V lost 2 bases and J lost 3 bases.

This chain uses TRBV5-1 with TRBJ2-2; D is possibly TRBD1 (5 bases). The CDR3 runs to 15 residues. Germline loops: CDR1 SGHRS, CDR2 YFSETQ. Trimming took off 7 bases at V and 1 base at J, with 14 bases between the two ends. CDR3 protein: CASEQAPGNTGELFF. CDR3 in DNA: TGCGCCAGCGAACAGGCACCAGGGAACACCGGGGAGCTGTTTTTT.

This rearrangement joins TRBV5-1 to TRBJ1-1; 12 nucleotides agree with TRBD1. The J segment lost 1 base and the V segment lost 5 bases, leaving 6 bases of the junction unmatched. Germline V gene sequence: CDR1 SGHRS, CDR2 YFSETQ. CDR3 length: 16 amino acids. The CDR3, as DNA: TGCGCCAGCAGTTGGGGACAGGGGGCAAAGAACACTGAAGCTTTCTTT. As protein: CASSWGQGAKNTEAFF.

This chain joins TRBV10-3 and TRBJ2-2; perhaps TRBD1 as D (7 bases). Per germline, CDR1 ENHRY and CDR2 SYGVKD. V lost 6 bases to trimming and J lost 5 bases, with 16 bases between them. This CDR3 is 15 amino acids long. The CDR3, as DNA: TGTGCCATCAGCAGCAGGGGGGCTCCTACCGGGGAGCTGTTTTTT. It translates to CAISSRGAPTGELFF.

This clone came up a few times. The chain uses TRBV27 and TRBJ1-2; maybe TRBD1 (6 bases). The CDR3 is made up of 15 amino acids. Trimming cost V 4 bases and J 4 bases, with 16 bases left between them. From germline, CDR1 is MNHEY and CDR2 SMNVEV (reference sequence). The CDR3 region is CASSSHADRVYGYTF. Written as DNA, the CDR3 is TGTGCCAGCAGTTCACACGCGGACAGAGTCTATGGCTACACCTTC.

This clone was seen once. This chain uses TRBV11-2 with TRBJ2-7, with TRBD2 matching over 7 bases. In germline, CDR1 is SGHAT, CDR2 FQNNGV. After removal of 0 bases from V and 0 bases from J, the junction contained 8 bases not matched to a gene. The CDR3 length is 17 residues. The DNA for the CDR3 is TGTGCCAGCAGCTTAGAGGCTAGAGCGGGGAACTCCTACGAGCAGTACTTC. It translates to CASSLEARAGNSYEQYF.

The CDR3 region has the DNA TGTGCCAGCAGCCAATATCAGGGAAACTATGGCTACACCTTC. It translates to CASSQYQGNYGYTF. J is TRBJ1-2 and V is TRBV3-1 (or the pseudogene TRBV3-2); D might be TRBD1 (5 bases). This CDR3 comprises 14 residues. Germline V lookup: CDR1 LGHDT, CDR2 YNNKEL (reference sequence). Trimming left V 2 bases short and J 2 bases short, with 9 bases between.

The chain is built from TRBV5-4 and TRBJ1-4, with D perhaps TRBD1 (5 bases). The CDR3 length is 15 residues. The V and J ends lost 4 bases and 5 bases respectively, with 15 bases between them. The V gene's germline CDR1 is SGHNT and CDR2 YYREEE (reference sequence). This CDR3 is CASSLGVQTNEKLFF. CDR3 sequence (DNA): TGTGCCAGCAGCCTGGGGGTCCAGACAAATGAAAAACTGTTTTTT.

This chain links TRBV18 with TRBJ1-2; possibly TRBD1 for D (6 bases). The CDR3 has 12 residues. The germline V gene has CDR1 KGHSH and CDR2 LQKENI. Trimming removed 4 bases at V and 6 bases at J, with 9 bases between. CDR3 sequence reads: CASSLRTDGYTF. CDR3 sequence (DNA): TGTGCCAGCTCACTTCGGACAGATGGCTACACCTTC.

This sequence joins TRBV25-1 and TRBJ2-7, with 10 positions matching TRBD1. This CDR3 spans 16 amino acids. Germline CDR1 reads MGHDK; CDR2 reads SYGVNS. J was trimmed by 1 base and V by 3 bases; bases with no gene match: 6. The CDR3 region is CASSDWGTGVSYEQYF. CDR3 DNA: TGTGCCAGCAGTGACTGGGGGACAGGGGTTTCCTACGAGCAGTACTTC.

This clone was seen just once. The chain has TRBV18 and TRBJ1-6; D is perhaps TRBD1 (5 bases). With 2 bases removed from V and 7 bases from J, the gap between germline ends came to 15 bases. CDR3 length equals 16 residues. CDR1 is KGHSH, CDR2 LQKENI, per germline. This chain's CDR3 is CASSPSWTRENSPLHF. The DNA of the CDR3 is TGTGCCAGCTCACCAAGTTGGACAAGGGAAAATTCACCCCTCCACTTT.

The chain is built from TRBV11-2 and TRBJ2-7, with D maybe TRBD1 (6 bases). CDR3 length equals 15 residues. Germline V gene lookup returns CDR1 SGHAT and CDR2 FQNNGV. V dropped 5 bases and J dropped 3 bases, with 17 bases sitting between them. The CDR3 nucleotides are TGTGCCAGCAGCCAAGAACAAGGACAGCTCTACGAGCAGTACTTC. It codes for CASSQEQGQLYEQYF.

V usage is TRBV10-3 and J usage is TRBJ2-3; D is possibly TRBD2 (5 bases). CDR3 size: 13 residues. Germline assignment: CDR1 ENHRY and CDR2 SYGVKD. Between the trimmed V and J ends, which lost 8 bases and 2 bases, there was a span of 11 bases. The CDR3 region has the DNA TGTGCCATCCGGACTTCGATCACAGATACGCAGTATTTT. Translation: CAIRTSITDTQYF.

The CDR3 nucleotides read TGTGCCAGTAGTAGCCTTACAGGGTTAAATGAAAAACTGTTTTTT. It encodes CASSSLTGLNEKLFF. The chain uses TRBV19 and TRBJ1-4; weak D call: TRBD1 (6 bases). Germline-derived CDR1 and CDR2 are LNHDA and SQIVND (reference sequence). Trimming removed 4 bases from V and 5 bases from J, with 14 bases in between. There are 15 residues in the CDR3. Complete variable domain (other parts from reference TRBV19 and TRBJ1-4): DGGITQSPKYLFRKEGQNVTLSCEQNLNHDAMYWYRQDPGQGLRLIYYSQIVNDFQKGDIAEGYSVSREKKESFPLTVTSAQKNPTAFYLCASSSLTGLNEKLFFGSGTQLSVL.

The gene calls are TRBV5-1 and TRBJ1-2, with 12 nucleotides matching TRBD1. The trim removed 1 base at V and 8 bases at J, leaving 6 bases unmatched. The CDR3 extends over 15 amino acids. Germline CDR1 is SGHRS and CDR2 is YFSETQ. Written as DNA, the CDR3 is TGCGCCAGCAGCTTGTCGGGACAGGGGGCGCGAGGCTACACCTTC. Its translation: CASSLSGQGARGYTF.